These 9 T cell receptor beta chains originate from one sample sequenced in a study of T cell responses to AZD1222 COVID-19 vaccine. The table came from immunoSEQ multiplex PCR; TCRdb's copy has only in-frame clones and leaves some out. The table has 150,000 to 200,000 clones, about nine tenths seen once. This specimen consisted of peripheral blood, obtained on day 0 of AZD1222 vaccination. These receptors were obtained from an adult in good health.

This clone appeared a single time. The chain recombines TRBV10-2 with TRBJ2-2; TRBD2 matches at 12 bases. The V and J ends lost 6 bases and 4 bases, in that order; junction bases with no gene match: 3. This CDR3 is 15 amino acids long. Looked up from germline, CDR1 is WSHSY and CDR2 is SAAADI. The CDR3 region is CASSLAGGGTGELFF. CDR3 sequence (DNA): TGCGCCAGCAGCCTAGCGGGAGGGGGCACCGGGGAGCTGTTTTTT.

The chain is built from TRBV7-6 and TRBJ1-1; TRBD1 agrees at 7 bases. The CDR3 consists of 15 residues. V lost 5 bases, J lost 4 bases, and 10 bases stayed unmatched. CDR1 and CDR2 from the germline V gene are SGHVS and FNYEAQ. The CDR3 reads CASSRDRARGTEAFF. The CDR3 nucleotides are TGTGCCAGCAGCCGCGACAGGGCAAGAGGCACTGAAGCTTTCTTT.

In DNA, the CDR3 is TGTGCCAGCAGCTTAGAGCCGCACACTGAAGCTTTCTTT. Translating it yields CASSLEPHTEAFF. The chain carries TRBV7-2 and TRBJ1-1, with D hard to call. Per germline, CDR1 SGHTA and CDR2 FQGNSA. This CDR3 has 13 amino acids. The germline V and J ends were trimmed by 1 base and 3 bases, with 6 bases remaining between them.

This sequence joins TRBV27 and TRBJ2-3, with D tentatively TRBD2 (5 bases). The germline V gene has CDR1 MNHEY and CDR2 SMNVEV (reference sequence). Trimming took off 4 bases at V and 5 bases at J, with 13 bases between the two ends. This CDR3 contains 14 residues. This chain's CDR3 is CASSSGYLGDTQYF. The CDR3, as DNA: TGTGCCAGCAGTTCGGGGTATTTGGGAGATACGCAGTATTTT.

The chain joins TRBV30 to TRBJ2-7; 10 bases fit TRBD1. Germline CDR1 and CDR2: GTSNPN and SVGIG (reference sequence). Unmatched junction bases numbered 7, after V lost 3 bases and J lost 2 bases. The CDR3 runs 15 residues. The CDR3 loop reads CAWSSGTGVPYEQYF. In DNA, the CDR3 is TGTGCCTGGAGCTCCGGGACAGGGGTACCCTACGAGCAGTACTTC. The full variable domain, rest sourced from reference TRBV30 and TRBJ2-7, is SQTIHQWPATLVQPVGSPLSLECTVEGTSNPNLYWYRQAAGRGLQLLFYSVGIGQISSEVPQNLSASRPQDRQFILSSKKLLLSDSGFYLCAWSSGTGVPYEQYFGPGTRLTVT.

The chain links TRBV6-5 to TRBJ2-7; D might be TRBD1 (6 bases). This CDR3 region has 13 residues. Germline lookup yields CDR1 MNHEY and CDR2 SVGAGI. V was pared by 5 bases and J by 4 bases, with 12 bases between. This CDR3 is CASSIGQSYEQYF. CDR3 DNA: TGTGCCAGCAGTATCGGACAGAGTTACGAGCAGTACTTC.

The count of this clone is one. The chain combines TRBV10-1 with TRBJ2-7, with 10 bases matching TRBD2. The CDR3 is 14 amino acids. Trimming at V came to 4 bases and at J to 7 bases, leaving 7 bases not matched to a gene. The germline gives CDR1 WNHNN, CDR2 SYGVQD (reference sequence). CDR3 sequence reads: CASSGSGTSEEQYF. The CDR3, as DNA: TGCGCCAGCAGTGGGTCCGGGACTAGCGAAGAGCAGTACTTC.

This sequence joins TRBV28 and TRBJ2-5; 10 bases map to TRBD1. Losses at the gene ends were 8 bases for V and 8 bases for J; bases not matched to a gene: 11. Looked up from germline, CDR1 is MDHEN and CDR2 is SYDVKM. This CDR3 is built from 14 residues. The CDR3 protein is CASGETGGRPTQYF. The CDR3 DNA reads TGTGCCAGCGGGGAGACAGGGGGCCGTCCTACCCAGTACTTC.

CDR3 loop: CAWNPTSTNFNEQFF. The CDR3 DNA reads TGTGCCTGGAATCCGACTAGCACCAATTTTAATGAGCAGTTCTTC. The chain carries TRBV30 and TRBJ2-1, with TRBD2 matching 7 bases. J was trimmed by 7 bases and V by 4 bases; bases with no gene match: 13. Germline assignment: CDR1 GTSNPN and CDR2 SVGIG (reference sequence). The CDR3 is 15 amino acids.